A single sample gave rise to the 31 T cell receptor beta chains below, sequenced in a study of T cells in Graves' hyperthyroidism and ophthalmopathy (dated by TCRdb to between 2019 and 2020). The method was multiplex PCR. TCRdb names Illumina HiSeq 2000 as the instrument used. Amplification of TCR beta CDR3 regions was carried out from RNA transcripts. For the first round of RT-PCR on the TCR CDR3, the HTBI primer set was used together with the Qiagen OneStep RT-PCR kit. Starting from the raw public reads, TCRdb applied fastp trimming at Q25, assembled clones with MiXCR and retained in-frame beta chains. Rows are combined by CDR3 protein, so each entry shows the most common genes and DNA. For this sample there are fewer than 350,000 distinct CDR3 sequences; about an eighth appear just once. Together, the top ten hold roughly 8% of the sample. The sequenced sample consisted of blood. Receptor source: a woman aged 25 to 45 with Graves' hyperthyroidism that later progressed to Graves' ophthalmopathy.

This clonotype has ten or more counts. The chain is built from TRBV3-1 and TRBJ2-3; 9 bases match TRBD1. V was clipped by 3 bases and J by 1 base; unmatched bases: 2. CDR3 length equals 15 residues. Germline loops: CDR1 LGHDT, CDR2 YNNKEL (reference sequence). The CDR3 spells CASSHRTGGTDTQYF. The CDR3 DNA sequence: TGTGCCAGCAGCCACCGGACAGGGGGCACAGATACGCAGTATTTT.

This clonotype was detected only a few times. No conserved phenylalanine or tryptophan is present at the end of the CDR3, so a read error is the likely explanation. The J gene is TRBJ2-5, the V gene TRBV12-3 or TRBV12-4, with 10 bases fitting TRBD1. J was trimmed by 4 bases and V by 5 bases; bases with no gene match: 7. The CDR3 consists of 15 residues. CDR3 bases: TGTGCCAGCAGTAGACAGGGGGCAAGTGCAGAGACCCAGTACCTC. Translated: CASSRQGASAETQYL.

This clonotype was observed a handful of times. Given a much more abundant clone one base away, this may be a read error. The chain employs TRBV4-1 and TRBJ2-7; 9 bases are shared with TRBD1. CDR3 length: 14 residues. V gave up 2 bases and J gave up 9 bases; unmatched junction bases: 8. Germline-derived CDR1 and CDR2 are MGHRA and YSYEKL. CDR3 in DNA: TGCGCCAGCAGCCAACGGACAGGGGTCCACGTGCAGTACTTC. It translates to CASSQRTGVHVQYF.

The chain is built from TRBV27 and TRBJ1-4, with D hard to call. V dropped 2 bases and J dropped 6 bases, with 7 bases sitting between them. This CDR3 region has 13 residues. Per germline, CDR1 MNHEY and CDR2 SMNVEV (reference sequence). The DNA of the CDR3 is TGTGCCAGCAGTTTAAACTCGGATGAAAAACTGTTTTTT. Protein sequence: CASSLNSDEKLFF.

The table lists this clonotype with many counts. The chain joins TRBV7-3 to TRBJ2-1, with D perhaps assigned TRBD1 or TRBD2 (5 bases each). Trimming took off 3 bases at V and 8 bases at J, with 14 bases between the two ends. The CDR3 covers 14 residues. Germline CDR1 is SGHTA and CDR2 is FQGTGA. The CDR3 DNA reads as TGTGCCAGCAGCTTGCAAGGGGTGGGGGATGAGCAGTTCTTC. Its translation is CASSLQGVGDEQFF.

This clonotype was detected ten times or more. The chain uses TRBV29-1 and TRBJ2-1; D remains ambiguous. This CDR3 is built from 13 residues. V lost 4 bases to trimming and J lost 6 bases, with 13 bases between them. Germline CDR1 is SQVTM and CDR2 is ANQGSEA. CDR3 nucleotide sequence: TGCAGCGTTGCTGCTTCCGAGGTCAATGAGCAGTTCTTC. It translates to CSVAASEVNEQFF.

This clonotype was picked up many times. The chain links TRBV28 to TRBJ1-4, with 8 bases lining up with TRBD1. The V gene's germline CDR1 is MDHEN and CDR2 SYDVKM. Trimming at V came to 5 bases and at J to 8 bases, leaving 7 bases not matched to a gene. The CDR3 sequence is 14 residues long. CDR3 residues: CASSLRGRPEKLFF. The CDR3 coding sequence is TGTGCCAGCAGTCTCAGGGGGCGCCCGGAAAAACTGTTTTTT. The full variable domain, completed using reference TRBV28 and TRBJ1-4, is DVKVTQSSRYLVKRTGEKVFLECVQDMDHENMFWYRQDPGLGLRLIYFSYDVKMKEKGDIPEGYSVSREKKERFSLILESASTNQTSMYLCASSLRGRPEKLFFGSGTQLSVL.

This clonotype was seen repeatedly, ten times or more. This sequence joins TRBV24-1 and TRBJ2-1, with a weak D call TRBD2 (6 bases). CDR3 size: 11 residues. With 5 bases removed from V and 9 bases from J, the gap between germline ends came to 7 bases. Germline assignment: CDR1 KGHDR and CDR2 SFDVKD. CDR3 DNA: TGTGCCACCAGTGGCGGGGTTGAGCAGTTCTTC. This gives the protein CATSGGVEQFF.

This clonotype has ten or more counts. V and J are TRBV6-1 and TRBJ2-5; TRBD2 aligns across 13 bases. Germline loops: CDR1 MNHNS, CDR2 SASEGT. This CDR3 is 18 amino acids long. The ends lost 5 bases at V and 5 bases at J; junction bases unmatched: 14. CDR3 sequence (DNA): TGTGCCAGCAGTTCGCCGGGACTAGCGGGAACAATCGGGGAGACCCAGTACTTC. This encodes CASSSPGLAGTIGETQYF.

The chain is built from TRBV9 and TRBJ1-4, with a possible D match to TRBD1 (5 bases). CDR3 length: 12 amino acids. Looked up from germline, CDR1 is SGDLS and CDR2 is YYNGEE. V shed 4 bases and J shed 8 bases, with 9 bases lying between them. Here the CDR3 reads CASSPGVEKLFF. The CDR3 nucleotides read TGTGCCAGCAGCCCGGGGGTCGAAAAACTGTTTTTT.

This clonotype was seen ten or more times. The CDR3 DNA is TGTGCCAGCAGTCCCCTTCTCCGGACCCGTGATGGCTACACCTTC. Protein sequence: CASSPLLRTRDGYTF. The chain couples TRBV6-2 or TRBV6-3 to TRBJ1-2; no firm D call. CDR3 length: 15 amino acids. CDR1 is MNHEY and CDR2 is SVGEGT in the germline V gene. Trimming removed 5 bases at V and 6 bases at J, with 19 bases between.

J is TRBJ2-7 and V is TRBV10-3, with 10 bases aligning to TRBD2. This CDR3 is built from 16 residues. Germline CDR1 reads ENHRY; CDR2 reads SYGVKD. V trimming: 5 bases; J trimming: 3 bases; junction bases outside the gene matches: 10. CDR3 nucleotide sequence: TGTGCCATCAGTTTTGGGGCTAGCGGGAGCCGCTACGAGCAGTACTTC. As protein: CAISFGASGSRYEQYF.

V is TRBV11-2 and J is TRBJ2-1; TRBD2 agrees at 9 bases. The V segment lost 5 bases and the J segment 9 bases; nucleotides outside the gene matches: 5. Germline V gives CDR1 SGHAT, CDR2 FQNNGV. The CDR3 has 13 residues. DNA for the CDR3: TGTGCCAGCAGCCCCCGCGGGGGGGGTGAGCAGTTCTTC. It translates to CASSPRGGGEQFF. The complete variable domain, with remaining parts taken from reference TRBV11-2 and TRBJ2-1, reads EAGVAQSPRYKIIEKRQSVAFWCNPISGHATLYWYQQILGQGPKLLIQFQNNGVVDDSQLPKDRFSAERLKGVDSTLKIQPAKLEDSAVYLCASSPRGGGEQFFGPGTRLTVL.

In its sample, this clonotype was seen many times. The rearrangement links TRBV12-3 or TRBV12-4 to TRBJ2-1, with D maybe TRBD2 (5 bases). This CDR3 is built from 16 residues. V was cut by 5 bases and J by 7 bases, with 21 bases left in between. The CDR3: CASSRGRTPTGNEQFF. CDR3 DNA: TGTGCCAGCAGTCGGGGTAGGACTCCGACGGGGAATGAGCAGTTCTTC.

This clonotype was recorded at least ten times. The chain has TRBV28 and TRBJ2-7; D call uncertain. The germline V and J ends were trimmed by 2 bases and 2 bases, with 7 bases remaining between them. Germline loops: CDR1 MDHEN, CDR2 SYDVKM. The CDR3 contains 13 residues. The CDR3 protein is CASSLHSAYEQYF. CDR3 nucleotides: TGTGCCAGCAGTTTACACAGTGCCTACGAGCAGTACTTC.

This clonotype was recorded many times. The chain has TRBV7-3 and TRBJ2-1, with 8 bases matching TRBD1. Germline CDR1 SGHTA, CDR2 FQGTGA. With V trimmed by 1 base and J by 5 bases, 10 bases remained unmatched. This CDR3 comprises 17 residues. This chain's CDR3 is CASSLIGTGDRHNEQFF. In nucleotides, the CDR3 is TGTGCCAGCAGCTTAATTGGGACAGGTGATCGACACAATGAGCAGTTCTTC. Looking up the rest from reference TRBV7-3 and TRBJ2-1 gives the full variable domain: GAGVSQTPSNKVTEKGKYVELRCDPISGHTALYWYRQSLGQGPEFLIYFQGTGAADDSGLPNDRFFAVRPEGSVSTLKIQRTERGDSAVYLCASSLIGTGDRHNEQFFGPGTRLTVL.

This rearrangement joins TRBV7-3 to TRBJ2-5; weak D call: TRBD2 (5 bases). The CDR3 has 16 amino acids. The V gene's germline CDR1 is SGHTA and CDR2 FQGTGA. V shed 1 base and J shed 5 bases, with 17 bases lying between them. This chain's CDR3 is CASSLRTLVGGETQYF. In DNA form, the CDR3 reads TGTGCCAGCAGCTTAAGGACTCTTGTGGGCGGGGAGACCCAGTACTTC.

This clonotype was seen a few times. A much bigger clone sits one base away, suggesting this may be a read error. V and J are TRBV28 and TRBJ2-7, with D hard to call. The CDR3 sequence is 14 residues long. Germline V CDR1 and CDR2: MDHEN, SYDVKM. Trimming left V 7 bases short and J 0 bases short, with 13 bases between. DNA of the CDR3: TGTGCCAGCACCTCGGCTACAGTCTCCTACGAGCAGTACTTC. Protein product: CASTSATVSYEQYF.

This clonotype was picked up a small number of times. The V and J genes are TRBV6-1 and TRBJ1-4, with a tentative D call TRBD1 (5 bases). CDR1 is MNHNS, CDR2 SASEGT, per germline. There are 15 residues in the CDR3. V lost 10 bases and J 3 bases, leaving 18 bases between the germline ends. The CDR3 DNA sequence: TGTGCCACCTTCCTGGCTGGGGCGCCTAATGAAAAACTGTTTTTT. It specifies CATFLAGAPNEKLFF.

The gene calls are TRBV2 and TRBJ1-6, with TRBD1 matching 10 bases. The ends lost 6 bases at V and 6 bases at J; junction bases unmatched: 2. Per the germline V gene, CDR1 is SNHLY and CDR2 is FYNNEI. CDR3 length equals 14 residues. In nucleotides, the CDR3 is TGTGCCAGCAGGGACAGGGGGACTAATTCACCCCTCCACTTT. Translation gives CASRDRGTNSPLHF.

This clonotype was observed many times. The J gene is TRBJ1-1, the V gene TRBV20-1; D gene unclear. The CDR3 is 13 residues long. V was shortened by 5 bases and J by 3 bases, with 13 bases between the two germline ends. Germline V gives CDR1 DFQATT, CDR2 SNEGSKA (reference sequence). The DNA of the CDR3 is TGCAGTGCTCGGGTTTCAAGGGACACTGAAGCTTTCTTT. It translates to CSARVSRDTEAFF.

This chain connects TRBV9 to TRBJ1-3, with D unclear. Germline CDR1 is SGDLS and CDR2 is YYNGEE. V was shortened by 4 bases and J by 2 bases, with 4 bases between the two germline ends. This CDR3 is 12 amino acids long. Written as DNA, the CDR3 is TGTGCCAGCAGCTCCGCTGGAAACACCATATATTTT. It encodes CASSSAGNTIYF.

The chain recombines TRBV19 with TRBJ1-3; no clear D. Trimming cost V 5 bases and J 0 bases, with 11 bases left between them. Germline loops: CDR1 LNHDA, CDR2 SQIVND (reference sequence). The CDR3 loop spans 15 amino acids. The CDR3 DNA sequence: TGTGCCAGTAGTGTATCTCGGTTCTCTGGAAACACCATATATTTT. This sequence encodes CASSVSRFSGNTIYF. The full variable domain, its missing parts supplied by reference TRBV19 and TRBJ1-3, is DGGITQSPKYLFRKEGQNVTLSCEQNLNHDAMYWYRQDPGQGLRLIYYSQIVNDFQKGDIAEGYSVSREKKESFPLTVTSAQKNPTAFYLCASSVSRFSGNTIYFGEGSWLTVV.

Ten or more counts support this clonotype. This chain connects TRBV28 to TRBJ1-1; possible D gene TRBD1, 6 bases. Per germline, CDR1 MDHEN and CDR2 SYDVKM. Trimming stripped 6 bases from V and 5 bases from J, with 28 bases between. This CDR3 has 18 amino acids. In DNA form, the CDR3 reads TGTGCCAGCAGCCTGGGGCCCGGGGGCGGTTTTGTTGGGACTGAAGCTTTCTTT. Translating gives CASSLGPGGGFVGTEAFF.

In this sample, this clonotype turned up many times. The rearrangement joins TRBV7-3 to TRBJ2-3, with 12 bases matching TRBD2. CDR3 length equals 15 residues. With 6 bases clipped from V and 6 bases from J, the junction kept 7 bases outside the gene matches. Germline lookup yields CDR1 SGHTA and CDR2 FQGTGA. The CDR3 is CASRALAGGTDTQYF. CDR3 in DNA: TGTGCCAGCAGGGCCCTAGCGGGAGGGACGGATACGCAGTATTTT.

This clonotype was seen only a few times. A clone one base away is much larger, so this may be a read error. V gene TRBV12-3 or TRBV12-4 combines with J gene TRBJ2-7; D might be TRBD1 (6 bases). Trimming took 6 bases from V and 6 from J, leaving 21 bases between them. The CDR3 consists of 15 residues. CDR3 loop: CASSFGSPGVSEQYF. CDR3 in DNA: TGTGCCAGCAGCTTCGGCTCGCCAGGGGTAAGCGAGCAGTACTTC.

This clonotype was counted a few times. At one boundary the junction diverges from the germline segment, which might be a read error. This chain connects TRBV20-1 to TRBJ2-3; D assignment may be TRBD1 or TRBD2 (5 bases each). Germline V gives CDR1 DFQATT, CDR2 SNEGSKA (reference sequence). CDR3 length: 18 amino acids. In DNA form, the CDR3 reads TGCGGTGCTTCTCTTGGGGGAATACAGGAGACTAGCACAGATACGCAGTATTTT. This codes for CGASLGGIQETSTDTQYF.

This clonotype was seen repeatedly, ten times or more. The chain employs TRBV28 and TRBJ2-7, with 7 bases lining up with TRBD2. The germline gives CDR1 MDHEN, CDR2 SYDVKM. With V trimmed by 3 bases and J by 7 bases, 12 bases remained unmatched. The CDR3 has 15 amino acids. The CDR3 is CASSFASGTVGEQYF. CDR3 in DNA: TGTGCCAGCAGTTTCGCTAGCGGCACCGTTGGGGAGCAGTACTTC.

The rearrangement joins TRBV19 to TRBJ2-2; D tentatively fits TRBD1 or TRBD2 (5 bases each). Trimming left V 7 bases short and J 5 bases short, with 11 bases between. The germline CDR1 and CDR2 sequences are LNHDA and SQIVND (reference sequence). The CDR3 consists of 13 residues. CDR3 in amino acids: CASTWGNTGELFF. The CDR3 DNA sequence: TGTGCCAGTACTTGGGGGAATACCGGGGAGCTGTTTTTT. The entire variable domain, with the rest obtained from reference TRBV19 and TRBJ2-2, is as follows: DGGITQSPKYLFRKEGQNVTLSCEQNLNHDAMYWYRQDPGQGLRLIYYSQIVNDFQKGDIAEGYSVSREKKESFPLTVTSAQKNPTAFYLCASTWGNTGELFFGEGSRLTVL.

This clonotype showed up many times. V is TRBV3-1 and J is TRBJ2-5; D is perhaps TRBD1 or TRBD2 (6 bases each). Germline lookup yields CDR1 LGHDT and CDR2 YNNKEL (reference sequence). The length of the CDR3 is 14 residues. The V end lost 3 bases, the J end lost 5 bases, and 13 bases lay between the germline ends. The chain's CDR3 is CASSQDYQGETQYF. The DNA of the CDR3 is TGTGCCAGCAGCCAGGACTACCAGGGGGAGACCCAGTACTTC.

This clonotype has more than one count but fewer than ten. The chain has TRBV20-1 and TRBJ1-5; D possibly corresponds to TRBD1 (5 bases). Germline CDR1 DFQATT, CDR2 SNEGSKA (reference sequence). Deletions cut 3 bases from V and 3 bases from J, with 21 bases between. The CDR3 is 17 residues long. The CDR3 protein is CSASQGVGTWNNQPQHF. In DNA, the CDR3 is TGCAGTGCTAGCCAGGGCGTGGGAACGTGGAACAATCAGCCCCAGCATTTT.